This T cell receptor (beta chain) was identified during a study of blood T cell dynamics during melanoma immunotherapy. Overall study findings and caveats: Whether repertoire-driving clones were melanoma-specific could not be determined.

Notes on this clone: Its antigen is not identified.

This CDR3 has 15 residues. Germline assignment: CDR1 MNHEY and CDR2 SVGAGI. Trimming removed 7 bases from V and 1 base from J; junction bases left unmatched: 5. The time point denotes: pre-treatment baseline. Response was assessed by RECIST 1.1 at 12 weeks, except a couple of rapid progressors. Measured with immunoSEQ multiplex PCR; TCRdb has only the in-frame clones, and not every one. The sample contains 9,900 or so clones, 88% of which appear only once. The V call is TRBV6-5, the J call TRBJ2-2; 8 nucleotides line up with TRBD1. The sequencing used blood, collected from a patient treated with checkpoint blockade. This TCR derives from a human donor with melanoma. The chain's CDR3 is CASTGGLLNTGELFF. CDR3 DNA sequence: TGTGCCAGCACAGGGGGCCTTTTGAACACCGGGGAGCTGTTTTTT.